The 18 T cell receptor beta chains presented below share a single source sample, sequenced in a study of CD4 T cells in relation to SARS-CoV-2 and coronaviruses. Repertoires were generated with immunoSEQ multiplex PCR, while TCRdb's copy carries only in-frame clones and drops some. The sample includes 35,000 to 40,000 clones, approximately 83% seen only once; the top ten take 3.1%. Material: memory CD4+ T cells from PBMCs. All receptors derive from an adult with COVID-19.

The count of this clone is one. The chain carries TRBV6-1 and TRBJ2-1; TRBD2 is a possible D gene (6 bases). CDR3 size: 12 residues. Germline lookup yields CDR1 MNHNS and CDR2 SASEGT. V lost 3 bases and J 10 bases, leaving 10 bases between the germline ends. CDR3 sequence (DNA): TGTGCCAGCAGTGACGGCCTAGCGGAGCAGTTCTTC. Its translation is CASSDGLAEQFF.

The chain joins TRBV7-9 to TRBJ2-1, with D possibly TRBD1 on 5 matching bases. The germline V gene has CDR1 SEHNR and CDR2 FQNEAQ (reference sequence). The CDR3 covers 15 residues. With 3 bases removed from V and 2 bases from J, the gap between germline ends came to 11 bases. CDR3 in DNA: TGTGCCAGCAGCTTCTCACAGGCCACCTACAATGAGCAGTTCTTC. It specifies CASSFSQATYNEQFF.

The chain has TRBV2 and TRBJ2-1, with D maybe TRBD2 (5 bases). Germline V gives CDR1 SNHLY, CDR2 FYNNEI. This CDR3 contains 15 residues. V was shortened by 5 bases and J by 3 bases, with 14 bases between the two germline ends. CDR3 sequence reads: CASSPDTGSYNEQFF. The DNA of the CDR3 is TGTGCCAGCAGTCCCGACACGGGGAGCTACAATGAGCAGTTCTTC.

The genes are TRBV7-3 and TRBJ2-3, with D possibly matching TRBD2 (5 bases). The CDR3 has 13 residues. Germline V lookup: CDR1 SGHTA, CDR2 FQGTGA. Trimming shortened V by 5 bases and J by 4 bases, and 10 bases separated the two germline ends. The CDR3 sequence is CASSESGSDTQYF. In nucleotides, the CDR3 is TGTGCCAGCAGCGAGAGCGGCTCAGATACGCAGTATTTT.

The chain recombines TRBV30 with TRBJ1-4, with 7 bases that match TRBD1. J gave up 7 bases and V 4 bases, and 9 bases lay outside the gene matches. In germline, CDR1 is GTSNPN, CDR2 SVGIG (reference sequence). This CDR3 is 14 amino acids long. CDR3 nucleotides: TGTGCCTGGACAACAGGGGCCCACGGTGAAAAACTGTTTTTT. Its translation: CAWTTGAHGEKLFF.

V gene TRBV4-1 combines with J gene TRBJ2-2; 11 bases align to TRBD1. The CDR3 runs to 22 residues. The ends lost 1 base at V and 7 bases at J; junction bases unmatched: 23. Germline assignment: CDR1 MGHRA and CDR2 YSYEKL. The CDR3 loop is CASSQVPGQGVPDLGRVGELFF. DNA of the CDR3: TGCGCCAGCAGCCAAGTCCCGGGACAGGGGGTCCCGGACCTCGGTCGTGTCGGGGAGCTGTTTTTT.

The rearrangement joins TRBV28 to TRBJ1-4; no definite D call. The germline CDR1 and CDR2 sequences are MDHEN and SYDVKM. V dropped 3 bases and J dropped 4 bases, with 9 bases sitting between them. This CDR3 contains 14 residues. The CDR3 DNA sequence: TGTGCCAGCAGTTTGCCCTCTGGTAATGAAAAACTGTTTTTT. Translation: CASSLPSGNEKLFF.

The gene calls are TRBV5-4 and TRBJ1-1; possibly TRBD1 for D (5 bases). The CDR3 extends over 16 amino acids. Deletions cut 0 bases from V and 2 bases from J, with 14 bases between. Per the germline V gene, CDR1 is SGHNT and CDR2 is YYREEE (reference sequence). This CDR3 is CASSLGSGWVNTEAFF. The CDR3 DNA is TGTGCCAGCAGCTTGGGGTCAGGGTGGGTCAACACTGAAGCTTTCTTT.

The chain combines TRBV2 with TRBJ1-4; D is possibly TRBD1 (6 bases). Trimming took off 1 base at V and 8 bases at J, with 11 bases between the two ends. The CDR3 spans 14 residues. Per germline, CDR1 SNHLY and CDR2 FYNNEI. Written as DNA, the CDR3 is TGTGCCAGCAGTGAAGAACAGGGAGGGGAAAAACTGTTTTTT. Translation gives CASSEEQGGEKLFF.

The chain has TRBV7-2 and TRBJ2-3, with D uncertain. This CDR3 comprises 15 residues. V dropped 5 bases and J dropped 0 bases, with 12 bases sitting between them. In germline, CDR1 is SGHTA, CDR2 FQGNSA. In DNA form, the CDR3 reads TGTGCCAGCAGCCCCGATGGACGGAGCACAGATACGCAGTATTTT. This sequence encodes CASSPDGRSTDTQYF.

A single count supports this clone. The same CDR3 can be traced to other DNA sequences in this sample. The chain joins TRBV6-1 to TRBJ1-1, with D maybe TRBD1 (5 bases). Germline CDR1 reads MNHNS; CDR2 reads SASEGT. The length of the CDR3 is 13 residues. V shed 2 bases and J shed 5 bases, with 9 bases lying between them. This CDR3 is CASSEQGGTEAFF. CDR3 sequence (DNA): TGTGCCAGCAGTGAACAGGGTGGAACTGAAGCTTTCTTT.

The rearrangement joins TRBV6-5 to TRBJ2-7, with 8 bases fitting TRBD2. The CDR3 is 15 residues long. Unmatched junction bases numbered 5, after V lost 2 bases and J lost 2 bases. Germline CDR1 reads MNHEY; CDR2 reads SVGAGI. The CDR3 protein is CASSYQAGAAYEQYF. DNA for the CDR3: TGTGCCAGCAGTTACCAAGCGGGAGCGGCCTACGAGCAGTACTTC.

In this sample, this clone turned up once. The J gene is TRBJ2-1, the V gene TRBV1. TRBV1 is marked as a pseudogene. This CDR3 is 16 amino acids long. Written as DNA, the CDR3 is TGCACCAGCAGCCAAGAATTAGGTGTCGCCCACAATGAGCAGTTCTTC. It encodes CTSSQELGVAHNEQFF.

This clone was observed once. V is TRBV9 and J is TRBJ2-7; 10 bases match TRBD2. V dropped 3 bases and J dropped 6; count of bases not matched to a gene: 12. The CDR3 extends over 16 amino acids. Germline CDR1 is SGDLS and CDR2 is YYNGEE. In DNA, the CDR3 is TGTGCCAGCAGCGCACGAAACGGACTAGCGGCGGGCGAGCAGTACTTC. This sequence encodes CASSARNGLAAGEQYF.

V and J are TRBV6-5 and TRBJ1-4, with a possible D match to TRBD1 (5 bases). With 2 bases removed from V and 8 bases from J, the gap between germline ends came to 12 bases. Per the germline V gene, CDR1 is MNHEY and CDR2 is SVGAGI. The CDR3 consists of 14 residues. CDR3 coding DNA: TGTGCCAGCAGTTACAGGGGCGTAGGGGAAAAACTGTTTTTT. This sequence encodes CASSYRGVGEKLFF.

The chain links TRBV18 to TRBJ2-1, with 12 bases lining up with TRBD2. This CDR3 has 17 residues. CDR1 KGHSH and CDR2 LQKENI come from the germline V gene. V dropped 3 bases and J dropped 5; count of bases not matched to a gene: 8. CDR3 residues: CASSPPGLAGINNEQFF. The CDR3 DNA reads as TGTGCCAGCTCACCCCCGGGACTAGCGGGTATTAACAATGAGCAGTTCTTC.

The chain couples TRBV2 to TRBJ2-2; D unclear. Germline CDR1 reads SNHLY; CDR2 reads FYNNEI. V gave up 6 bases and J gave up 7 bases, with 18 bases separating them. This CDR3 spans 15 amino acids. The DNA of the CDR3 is TGTGCCAGCAGAGATGGGATACGAACAATCGGGGAGCTGTTTTTT. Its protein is CASRDGIRTIGELFF.

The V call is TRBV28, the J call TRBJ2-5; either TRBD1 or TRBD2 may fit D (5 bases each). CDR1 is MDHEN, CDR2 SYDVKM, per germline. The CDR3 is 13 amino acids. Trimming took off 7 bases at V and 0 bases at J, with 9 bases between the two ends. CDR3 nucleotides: TGTGCCAGCAATGGGGGACACCAAGAGACCCAGTACTTC. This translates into CASNGGHQETQYF.